This T cell receptor beta chain was found in a study of PD-1 blockade in classical Hodgkin lymphoma. For the study at large: Patients were dosed intravenously with nivolumab at 3 mg/kg every 2 weeks.

Study results and caveats: Causes of the repertoire differences remain undefined, possibly disease activity or prior therapy. Patients who responded completely had about the same baseline diversity as newly diagnosed patients.

Repertoires were generated with immunoSEQ multiplex PCR, while TCRdb's copy carries only in-frame clones and drops some. The sample contains roughly 20,000 clones, around 82% of which appear only once. The CDR3 has 13 amino acids. Germline CDR1 is MNHEY and CDR2 is SMNVEV (reference sequence). Trimming left V 6 bases short and J 5 bases short, with 14 bases between. As to this clone: Its antigen remains unidentified.

As to time point: cycle 4 day 1 (C4D1), after 6 weeks of nivolumab. Every patient relapsed after autologous stem cell transplantation, and brentuximab vedotin exposure varied. This specimen was peripheral blood mononuclear cells (PBMCs), taken before the fourth cycle of nivolumab. This sequence was found in a human donor with classical Hodgkin lymphoma. The chain couples TRBV27 to TRBJ2-7; possibly TRBD1 or TRBD2 for D (6 bases each). The CDR3 nucleotides read TGTGCCAGCAGACCCGCCGGGGGCCACGAGCAGTACTTC. This sequence encodes CASRPAGGHEQYF.